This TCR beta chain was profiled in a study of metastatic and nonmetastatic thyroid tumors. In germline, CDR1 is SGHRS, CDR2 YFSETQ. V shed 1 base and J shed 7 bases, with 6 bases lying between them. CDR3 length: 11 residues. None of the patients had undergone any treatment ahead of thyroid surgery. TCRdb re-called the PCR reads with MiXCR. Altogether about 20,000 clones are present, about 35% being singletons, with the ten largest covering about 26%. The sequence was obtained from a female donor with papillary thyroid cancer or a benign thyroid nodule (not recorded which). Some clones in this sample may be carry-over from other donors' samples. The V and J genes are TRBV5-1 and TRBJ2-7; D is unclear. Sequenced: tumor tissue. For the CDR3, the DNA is TGCGCCAGCAGCTTGTCTACAGAGCAGTACTTC. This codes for CASSLSTEQYF.